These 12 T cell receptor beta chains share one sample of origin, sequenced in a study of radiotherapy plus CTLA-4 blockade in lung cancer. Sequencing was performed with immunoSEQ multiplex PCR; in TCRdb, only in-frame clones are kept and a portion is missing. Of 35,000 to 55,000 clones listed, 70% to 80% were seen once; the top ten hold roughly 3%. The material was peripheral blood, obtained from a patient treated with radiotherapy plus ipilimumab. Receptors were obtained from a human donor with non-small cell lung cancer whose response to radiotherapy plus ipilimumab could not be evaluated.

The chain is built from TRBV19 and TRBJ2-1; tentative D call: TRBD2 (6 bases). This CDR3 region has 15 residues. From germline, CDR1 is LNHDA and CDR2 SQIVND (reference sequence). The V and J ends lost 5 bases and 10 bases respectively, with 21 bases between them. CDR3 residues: CASSEGTATTEEQFF. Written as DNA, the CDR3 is TGTGCCAGTAGTGAGGGGACTGCTACTACAGAGGAGCAGTTCTTC.

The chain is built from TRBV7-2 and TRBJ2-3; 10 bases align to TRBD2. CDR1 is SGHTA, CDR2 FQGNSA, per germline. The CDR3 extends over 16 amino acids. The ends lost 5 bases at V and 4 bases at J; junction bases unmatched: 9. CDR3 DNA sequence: TGTGCCAGCAGCCCTCAGCGGGGGGGCCTCGCAGATACGCAGTATTTT. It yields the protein CASSPQRGGLADTQYF.

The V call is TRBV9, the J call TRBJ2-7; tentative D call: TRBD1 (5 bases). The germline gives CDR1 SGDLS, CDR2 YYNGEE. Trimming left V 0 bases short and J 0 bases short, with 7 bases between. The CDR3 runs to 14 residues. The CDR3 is CASSVGQSSYEQYF. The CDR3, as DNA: TGTGCCAGCAGCGTAGGACAGAGCTCCTACGAGCAGTACTTC. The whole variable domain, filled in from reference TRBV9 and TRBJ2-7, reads DSGVTQTPKHLITATGQRVTLRCSPRSGDLSVYWYQQSLDQGLQFLIQYYNGEERAKGNILERFSAQQFPDLHSELNLSSLELGDSALYFCASSVGQSSYEQYFGPGTRLTVT.

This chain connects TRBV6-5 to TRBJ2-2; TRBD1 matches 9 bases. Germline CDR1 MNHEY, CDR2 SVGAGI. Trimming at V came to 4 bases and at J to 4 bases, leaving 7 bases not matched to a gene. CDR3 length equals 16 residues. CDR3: CASSFYLTGGTGELFF. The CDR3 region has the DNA TGTGCCAGCAGTTTCTACTTGACAGGGGGCACCGGGGAGCTGTTTTTT.

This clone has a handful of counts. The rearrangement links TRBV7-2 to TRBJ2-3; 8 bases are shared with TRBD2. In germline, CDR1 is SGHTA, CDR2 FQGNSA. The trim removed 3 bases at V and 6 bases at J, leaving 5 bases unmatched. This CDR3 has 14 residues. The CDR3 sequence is CASSFSGGGDTQYF. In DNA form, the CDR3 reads TGTGCCAGCAGCTTCAGCGGGGGTGGGGATACGCAGTATTTT.

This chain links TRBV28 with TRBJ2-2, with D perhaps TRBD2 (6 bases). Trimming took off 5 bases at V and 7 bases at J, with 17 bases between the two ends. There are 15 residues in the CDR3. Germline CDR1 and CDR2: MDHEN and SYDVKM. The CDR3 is CASSAMSGAGGELFF. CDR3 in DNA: TGTGCCAGCAGTGCCATGTCGGGAGCGGGCGGGGAGCTGTTTTTT.

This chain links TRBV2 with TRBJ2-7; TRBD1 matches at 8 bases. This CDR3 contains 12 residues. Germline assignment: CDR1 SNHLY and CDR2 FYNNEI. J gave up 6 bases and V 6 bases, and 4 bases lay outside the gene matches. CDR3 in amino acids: CASSKTGVEQYF. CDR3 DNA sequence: TGTGCCAGCAGCAAGACAGGGGTCGAGCAGTACTTC.

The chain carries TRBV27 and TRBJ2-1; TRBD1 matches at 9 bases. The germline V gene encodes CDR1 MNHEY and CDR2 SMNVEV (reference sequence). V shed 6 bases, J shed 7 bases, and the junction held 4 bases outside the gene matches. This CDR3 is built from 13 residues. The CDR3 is CASSLDRGNEQFF. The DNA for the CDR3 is TGTGCCAGCAGCCTCGACAGGGGGAATGAGCAGTTCTTC.

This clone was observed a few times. The CDR3 DNA follows: TGTGCCAGCAGTTTATGGAGCGGATACGAGCAGTACTTC. This encodes CASSLWSGYEQYF. The chain uses TRBV27 and TRBJ2-7; D might be TRBD2 (5 bases). Per the germline V gene, CDR1 is MNHEY and CDR2 is SMNVEV (reference sequence). V gave up 1 base and J gave up 4 bases, with 8 bases separating them. This CDR3 has 13 amino acids.

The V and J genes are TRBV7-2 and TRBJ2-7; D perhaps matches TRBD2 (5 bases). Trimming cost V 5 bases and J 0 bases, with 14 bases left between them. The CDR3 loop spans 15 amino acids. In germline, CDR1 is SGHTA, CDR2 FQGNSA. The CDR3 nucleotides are TGTGCCAGCAGCCTTGGGCGGAGGAGCTCCTACGAGCAGTACTTC. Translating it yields CASSLGRRSSYEQYF.

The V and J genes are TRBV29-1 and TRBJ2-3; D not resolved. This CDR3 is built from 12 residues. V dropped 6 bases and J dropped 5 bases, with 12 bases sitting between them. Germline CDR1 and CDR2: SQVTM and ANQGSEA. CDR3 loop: CSVRRAGDTQYF. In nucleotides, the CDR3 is TGCAGCGTGAGGCGAGCTGGAGATACGCAGTATTTT.

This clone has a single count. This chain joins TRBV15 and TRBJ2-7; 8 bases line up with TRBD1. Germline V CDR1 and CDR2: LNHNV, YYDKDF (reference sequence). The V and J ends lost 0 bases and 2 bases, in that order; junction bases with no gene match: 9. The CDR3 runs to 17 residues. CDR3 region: CATSREADRGLPYEQYF. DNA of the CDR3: TGTGCCACCAGCAGAGAAGCTGACAGGGGTCTTCCCTACGAGCAGTACTTC. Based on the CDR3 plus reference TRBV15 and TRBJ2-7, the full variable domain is DAMVIQNPRYQVTQFGKPVTLSCSQTLNHNVMYWYQQKSSQAPKLLFHYYDKDFNNEADTPDNFQSRRPNTSFCFLDIRSPGLGDTAMYLCATSREADRGLPYEQYFGPGTRLTVT.